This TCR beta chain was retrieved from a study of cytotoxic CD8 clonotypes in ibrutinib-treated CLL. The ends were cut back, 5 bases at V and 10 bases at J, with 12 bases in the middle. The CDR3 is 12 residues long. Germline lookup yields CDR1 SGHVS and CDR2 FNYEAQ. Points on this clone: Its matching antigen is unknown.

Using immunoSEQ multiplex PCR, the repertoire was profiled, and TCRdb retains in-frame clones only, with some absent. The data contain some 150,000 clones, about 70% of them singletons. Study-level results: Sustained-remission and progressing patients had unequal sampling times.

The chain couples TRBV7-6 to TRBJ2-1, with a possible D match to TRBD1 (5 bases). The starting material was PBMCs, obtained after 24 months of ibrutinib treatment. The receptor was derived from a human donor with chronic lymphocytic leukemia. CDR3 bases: TGTGCCAGCAGCCCCCCTGGGGCGGAGCAGTTCTTC. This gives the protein CASSPPGAEQFF.